This entry lists 14 T cell receptor beta chains sequenced from one sample in a study of blood T cell repertoires in COVID-19. Assay: immunoSEQ multiplex PCR; the TCRdb copy retains only in-frame clones and omits some. The top ten hold roughly 7.2% of the sample, which has 380,000 or so clones, 70% to 90% seen once. The material sequenced was peripheral blood. Every receptor here comes from a woman aged 55-69 years with COVID-19, enrolled during active disease.

Concerning this clone: Other DNA variants within this sample encode the same CDR3. The rearrangement links TRBV30 to TRBJ1-2; 7 bases line up with TRBD1. This CDR3 comprises 12 residues. CDR1 GTSNPN and CDR2 SVGIG come from the germline V gene (reference sequence). The V gene end was trimmed by 1 base and the J gene end by 5 bases; junction bases not matched to a gene: 1. CDR3: CAWSGQGYGYTF. CDR3 nucleotide sequence: TGTGCCTGGAGTGGACAGGGATATGGCTACACCTTC.

This clone has ten or more counts. The V and J genes are TRBV11-3 and TRBJ1-6; D unclear. CDR1 and CDR2 from the germline V gene are SGHNT and YENEEA. The CDR3 is made up of 12 amino acids. V was shortened by 5 bases and J by 8 bases, with 7 bases between the two germline ends. CDR3 sequence reads: CASSPGDSPLHF. The CDR3 region has the DNA TGTGCCAGCAGCCCCGGAGATTCACCCCTCCACTTT.

The sample holds a few counts of this clone. This rearrangement joins TRBV19 to TRBJ2-1, with 7 bases matching TRBD1. The germline V gene has CDR1 LNHDA and CDR2 SQIVND (reference sequence). Trimming removed 5 bases from V and 6 bases from J; junction bases left unmatched: 10. The CDR3 has 15 residues. The CDR3 loop is CASSPPGTVSNEQFF. The CDR3 DNA follows: TGTGCCAGTAGTCCCCCCGGGACAGTTTCCAATGAGCAGTTCTTC.

The chain recombines TRBV5-1 with TRBJ2-7; 7 nucleotides align to TRBD1. Germline V gene sequence: CDR1 SGHRS, CDR2 YFSETQ. CDR3 length: 15 amino acids. The ends lost 0 bases at V and 3 bases at J; junction bases unmatched: 6. The CDR3 loop is CASSLAAGGNYEQYF. The DNA for the CDR3 is TGCGCCAGCAGCTTGGCGGCAGGGGGAAACTACGAGCAGTACTTC.

Remarks on this clone: A junction boundary mismatches the germline segment, possibly from a read error. The chain recombines TRBV2 with TRBJ2-1; D perhaps matches TRBD2 (5 bases). The CDR3 contains 14 residues. Germline values: CDR1 SNHLY, CDR2 FYNNEI. CDR3 in DNA: TGTGCCAGCAGCGAAGCGCGAGGGAACAATGAGCAGTTCTTC. Translating it yields CASSEARGNNEQFF.

The chain combines TRBV28 with TRBJ1-5; D is perhaps TRBD1 (5 bases). CDR3 length: 14 amino acids. Trimming took off 3 bases at V and 5 bases at J, with 11 bases between the two ends. Germline loops: CDR1 MDHEN, CDR2 SYDVKM. This CDR3 reads CASSLSGFHQPQHF. The CDR3 DNA reads TGTGCCAGCAGTTTGTCAGGGTTCCATCAGCCCCAGCATTTT.

The chain combines TRBV15 with TRBJ2-2; 10 bases fit TRBD1. The germline V gene encodes CDR1 LNHNV and CDR2 YYDKDF (reference sequence). The length of the CDR3 is 16 residues. V shed 8 bases and J 7 bases; nucleotides not matched to a gene: 13. The DNA of the CDR3 is TGTGCCACCTACCAACAGAGGACAGGGGGAATCGGGGAGCTGTTTTTT. Amino acids: CATYQQRTGGIGELFF. Drawing the rest from reference TRBV15 and TRBJ2-2, the complete variable domain is DAMVIQNPRYQVTQFGKPVTLSCSQTLNHNVMYWYQQKSSQAPKLLFHYYDKDFNNEADTPDNFQSRRPNTSFCFLDIRSPGLGDTAMYLCATYQQRTGGIGELFFGEGSRLTVL.

The rearrangement links TRBV7-6 to TRBJ2-1, with TRBD2 matching 11 bases. The germline V gene has CDR1 SGHVS and CDR2 FNYEAQ. The CDR3 is 15 residues long. Trimming at V came to 5 bases and at J to 6 bases, leaving 6 bases not matched to a gene. The CDR3 loop reads CASSELAGETNEQFF. CDR3 bases: TGTGCCAGCAGCGAACTAGCGGGGGAGACCAATGAGCAGTTCTTC.

The chain combines TRBV28 with TRBJ2-2; 11 bases agree with TRBD1. Germline values: CDR1 MDHEN, CDR2 SYDVKM. The CDR3 is 17 residues long. J was trimmed by 3 bases and V by 6 bases; bases with no gene match: 9. CDR3: CASSQLEGQGDTGELFF. The DNA of the CDR3 is TGTGCCAGCAGCCAGTTGGAGGGACAGGGGGACACCGGGGAGCTGTTTTTT.

The chain carries TRBV27 and TRBJ2-3; 7 bases are a match to TRBD1. V shed 3 bases and J 5 bases; nucleotides not matched to a gene: 5. The length of the CDR3 is 14 residues. Germline CDR1 MNHEY, CDR2 SMNVEV (reference sequence). CDR3 in amino acids: CASSFRQGLDTQYF. CDR3 nucleotide sequence: TGTGCCAGCAGTTTTCGACAGGGTCTAGATACGCAGTATTTT.

The chain recombines TRBV11-2 with TRBJ2-7, with 7 nucleotides matching TRBD2. Germline V gene lookup returns CDR1 SGHAT and CDR2 FQNNGV. The V and J ends lost 8 bases and 3 bases, in that order; junction bases with no gene match: 13. This CDR3 is built from 15 residues. The CDR3 coding sequence is TGTGCCAGCCGGTCTTCCGGGACTAATTTCTACGAGCAGTACTTC. Translating it yields CASRSSGTNFYEQYF.

The rearrangement links TRBV12-2 to TRBJ2-7; the D call of TRBD2 is as the table states it, not checked on the DNA. TRBV12-2 is designated a pseudogene. This CDR3 comprises 12 residues. The CDR3, as DNA: TGTGCAAGTCGCTTCACTAGGCACGAGCAGTACTTC. Translating gives CASRFTRHEQYF.

The V call is TRBV6-5, the J call TRBJ1-3; tentative D call: TRBD1 (5 bases). Trimming removed 6 bases at V and 7 bases at J, with 16 bases between. The CDR3 is 14 amino acids. Germline assignment: CDR1 MNHEY and CDR2 SVGAGI. The chain's CDR3 is CASRGWTSDNTIYF. CDR3 bases: TGTGCCAGCAGGGGATGGACATCCGATAACACCATATATTTT.

V usage is TRBV7-9 and J usage is TRBJ1-2; no clear D. CDR3 length: 11 residues. The germline gives CDR1 SEHNR, CDR2 FQNEAQ (reference sequence). V lost 7 bases to trimming and J lost 4 bases, with 7 bases between them. Written as DNA, the CDR3 is TGTGCCAGCACGGCAGGCTATGGCTACACCTTC. Amino acids: CASTAGYGYTF.